The clone carrying this T cell receptor beta chain appeared once. The target antigen is unknown. The junction and the germline gene differ at one end; a read error may be behind it. As for treatment: roughly 11-day PBMC culture with coronavirus spike peptide pools or control peptides (ViraFEST assay). The entry originates in a study of vaccination and CD4 T cells after COVID-19. Looking at the study overall: Typically, post-vaccine samples were obtained a median approximately 74 days after dose two, within a range of 14 to 241. The authors used overlapping spike peptides from SARS-CoV-2, HCoV-NL63, HCoV-OC43 and HCoV-229E to stimulate cells. For control cultures, the treatment was a CEFX pool, an HIV-1 Nef pool, or no peptide.

CDR3 length: 15 residues. Germline V lookup: CDR1 DFQATT, CDR2 SNEGSKA (reference sequence). Sequenced with the Oncomine TCR Beta short-read assay was DNA taken from cultured CD4+ T cells. Someone extracted genomic DNA from cultured CD4+ T cells. TCRdb reprocessed the PCR reads with MiXCR, giving one entry per CDR3 protein. The table lists fewer than 20,000 distinct CDR3 sequences, roughly half of them singletons. Here the sequenced sample was CD4+ T cells from blood, cultured in vitro, taken before SARS-CoV-2 vaccination. The V gene is TRBV20-1, the J gene TRBJ2-4; 11 nucleotides match TRBD2. The receptor was derived from a human donor who had recovered from COVID-19. In DNA form, the CDR3 reads TGCAGTGCTCAGATTAGCGGGGGGGCCAAGAACATTCAGTACTTC. It codes for CSAQISGGAKNIQYF.